This TCR beta chain comes out of a study of metastatic and nonmetastatic thyroid tumors. Study context: From malignant and benign thyroid patients, repertoires in blood and in tumor or nodule tissue were compared.

Thyroid surgery had not been preceded by any treatment in any patient. This CDR3 comprises 13 residues. V lost 3 bases and J lost 3, with 3 bases in between. CDR1 is LGHNA and CDR2 is YNFKEQ in the germline V gene. TCRdb re-analyzed the PCR reads using MiXCR. There are around 22,000 clones in the sample; about a third occur only once, and about a fifth lies in the top ten. In its sample, this clone is medium-sized. The source is a male donor with papillary thyroid cancer or a benign thyroid nodule (not recorded which). Some clones in this sample may be carry-over from other donors' samples. The gene calls are TRBV4-2 and TRBJ1-6; the D is unclear. The sequencing input was blood. CDR3 region: CASSQDYNSPLHF. The CDR3 DNA is TGTGCCAGCAGCCAGGACTATAATTCACCCCTCCACTTT.